The entry that follows covers one T cell receptor (beta chain) sequence. Combining a sample-barcoded 5' primer with a J-beta primer mix, a second PCR ran for roughly 6 to 12 cycles. A template-switch adaptor with 12 random nucleotides tagged each cDNA molecule. TCRdb ran MiXCR on the 5' RACE reads and lists one entry per CDR3 protein. The profile shows 600,000 to 1,000,000 distinct CDR3 sequences, 25% of them singletons. The germline CDR1 and CDR2 sequences are SGHDN and FVKESK. V was clipped by 5 bases and J by 2 bases; unmatched bases: 11. The CDR3 length is 17 residues. The data originate from a study of blood T cells in healthy people across ages. These records were also assigned to another study, of T cells of mothers and their children. That source reports: Overlap measured in related mother-child pairs was slightly, non-significantly higher than in unrelated pairs.

This receptor was identified in a boy aged 5 to 17 in good health. Input material: blood. The chain recombines TRBV14 with TRBJ2-2, with 7 bases lining up with TRBD1. DNA for the CDR3: TGTGCCAGCAGCTATCGACAGAGGGGGCTTAACACCGGGGAGCTGTTTTTT. Amino acid sequence: CASSYRQRGLNTGELFF.